This record concerns one T cell receptor (beta chain) sequence. The data are from a study of T cell responses to AZD1222 COVID-19 vaccine. CDR1 and CDR2 from the germline V gene are SEHNR and FQNEAQ (reference sequence). The V end lost 5 bases, the J end lost 4 bases, and 11 bases lay between the germline ends. The CDR3 extends over 13 amino acids. Sequencing used immunoSEQ multiplex PCR; TCRdb keeps in-frame clones, though not all of them. The sample consists of tens of thousands of clones, around 84% of them appearing once. The specimen comprised peripheral blood, sampled 28 days after the second AZD1222 dose. V and J are TRBV7-9 and TRBJ1-1; D ambiguous. The TCR comes from an adult who received the AZD1222 COVID-19 vaccine. CDR3 amino acids: CASSPTGLTEAFF. CDR3 sequence (DNA): TGTGCCAGCAGCCCGACCGGGCTCACTGAAGCTTTCTTT.